These T cell receptor beta chains were read from a single sample in a study of post-analysis software for immune sequencing data. TCRdb analysed the PCR reads with MiXCR anew, one entry per CDR3 protein. The sample lists 650,000 to 850,000 distinct CDR3 sequences, about 50% seen once, with 4.6% in the top ten. Material for sequencing was blood. The source is a girl aged 10-17 years with multiple sclerosis. The CDR3 runs from the conserved cysteine through the conserved F or W. A D gene is named only where the DNA matches it firmly. Only part of the rows carry a size: once, few, many, or a class if the clone is expanded.

J,size,D,V,DNA,CDR3
TRBJ2-3,few,-,TRBV12-3/TRBV12-4,TGTGCCAGCCTCCGGGCTAGCACAGATACGCAGTATTTT,CASLRASTDTQYF
TRBJ2-1,-,TRBD2,TRBV5-1,TGCGCCAGCAGCTCGGCGGCGGGAGGGACCCCTGATGAGCAGTTCTTC,CASSSAAGGTPDEQFF
TRBJ2-7,-,-,TRBV7-2,TGTGTCAGCAGCCGGATTGGGGGTTTCTACGAGCAGTACTTC,CVSSRIGGFYEQYF
TRBJ2-1,-,TRBD1,TRBV20-1,TGCAGTGCTAGAGCCCTCCCTGGGACAGAATATTACAATGAGCAGTTCTTC,CSARALPGTEYYNEQFF
TRBJ1-5,-,-,TRBV12-3/TRBV12-4,TGTGCCAGCAGTTTCCTAGCGGGGCCCTATAGCAATCAGCCCCAGCATTTT,CASSFLAGPYSNQPQHF
TRBJ2-3,-,TRBD2,TRBV7-6,TGTGCCAGCAGCCCCCTGCTGCTAGCGGCAAGCACAGATACGCAGTATTTT,CASSPLLLAASTDTQYF
TRBJ2-1,-,-,TRBV10-2,TGCGCCAGTATGGGGCTGAACAATGAGCAGTTCTTC,CASMGLNNEQFF
TRBJ2-5,few,-,TRBV29-1,TGCAGCGTTTCTCGGGTCAGCCAGGAGACCCAGTACTTC,CSVSRVSQETQYF
TRBJ2-7,-,TRBD1,TRBV5-1,TGCGCCAGCAGCTGGGGACAGGGAAACGAGCAGTACTTC,CASSWGQGNEQYF
TRBJ2-5,many,-,TRBV29-1,TGCAGCGTTGCGGAACAGGGAGAGACCCAGTACTTC,CSVAEQGETQYF
TRBJ2-7,few,-,TRBV10-3,TGTGCCATACGACAGGCTTACGAGCAGTACTTC,CAIRQAYEQYF
TRBJ2-1,-,TRBD2,TRBV7-6,TGTGCCAGCAGCTCTACGGGACTAGAGGGGGGAGGGCAGTTCTTC,CASSSTGLEGGGQFF
TRBJ2-5,-,-,TRBV7-3,TGTGCCAGCAGCTTAAAACCGACTGAGACCCAGTACTTC,CASSLKPTETQYF
TRBJ1-1,-,-,TRBV6-2/TRBV6-3,TGTGCCAGCAGGCCCATAACTCGGGGCCGCACTGAAGCTTTCTTT,CASRPITRGRTEAFF
TRBJ2-3,-,-,TRBV20-1,TGCAGTGCTAGGTGGACAGCCACAGATACGCAGTATTTT,CSARWTATDTQYF
TRBJ2-7,few,TRBD2,TRBV6-1,TGTGCCAGCAGTGAGAAGACGGGACTAGGGCAACCCTACGAGCAGTACTTC,CASSEKTGLGQPYEQYF
TRBJ2-5,-,TRBD1,TRBV2,TGTGCCAGCAGGACGACAGGGGTGGAGACCCAGTACTTC,CASRTTGVETQYF
TRBJ2-7,-,-,TRBV6-5,TGTGCCAGCAGTTACGTCAGGGGCGAGCAGTACTTC,CASSYVRGEQYF
TRBJ2-1,few,TRBD1,TRBV6-5,TGTGCCAGCAGTTACTCAGGGGGCGGTGAGCAGTTCTTC,CASSYSGGGEQFF
TRBJ2-1,-,-,TRBV7-3,TGTGCCAGCAGCTTAATTCTAGGGGGCAATGAGCAGTTCTTC,CASSLILGGNEQFF
TRBJ1-2,few,-,TRBV29-1,TGCAGCGTTGGGGCGGTTCTAAGTATGTCTGGCTACACCTTC,CSVGAVLSMSGYTF
TRBJ2-4,few,-,TRBV5-1,TGCGCCAGCAGCTTGGTACCTGTGGGGGCCAAAAACATTCAGTACTTC,CASSLVPVGAKNIQYF
TRBJ2-5,-,TRBD1,TRBV5-1,TGCGCCAGCAGCACCGGACAGGGGACGGAGACCCAGTACTTC,CASSTGQGTETQYF
TRBJ2-7,-,-,TRBV20-1,TGCAGTGCTAGGGGGACTGTCTCCTACGAGCAGTACTTC,CSARGTVSYEQYF
TRBJ2-7,-,TRBD2,TRBV4-1,TGCGCCAGCAGCCAAGATTGGACTAGCGGATTCTACGAGCAGTACTTC,CASSQDWTSGFYEQYF
TRBJ2-5,few,TRBD1,TRBV29-1,TGCAGCGTTGCACAGGGGGCAGAGGAGACCCAGTACTTC,CSVAQGAEETQYF
TRBJ2-1,-,TRBD1,TRBV15,TGTGCCACCAGCAGGCGGACAGGGGGCAGTTATGAGCAGTTCTTC,CATSRRTGGSYEQFF